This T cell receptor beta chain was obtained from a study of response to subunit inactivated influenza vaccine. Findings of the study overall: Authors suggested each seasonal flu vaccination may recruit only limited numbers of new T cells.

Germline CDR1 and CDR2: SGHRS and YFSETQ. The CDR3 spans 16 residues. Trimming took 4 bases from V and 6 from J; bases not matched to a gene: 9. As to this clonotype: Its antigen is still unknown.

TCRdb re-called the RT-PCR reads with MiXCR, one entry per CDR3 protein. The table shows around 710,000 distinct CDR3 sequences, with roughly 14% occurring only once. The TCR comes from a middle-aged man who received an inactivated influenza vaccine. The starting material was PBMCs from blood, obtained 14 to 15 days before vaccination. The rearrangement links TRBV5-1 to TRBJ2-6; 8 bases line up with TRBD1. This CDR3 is CASSHLTGALANVLTF. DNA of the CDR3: TGCGCCAGCAGCCACTTGACAGGGGCCTTGGCCAACGTCCTGACTTTC.